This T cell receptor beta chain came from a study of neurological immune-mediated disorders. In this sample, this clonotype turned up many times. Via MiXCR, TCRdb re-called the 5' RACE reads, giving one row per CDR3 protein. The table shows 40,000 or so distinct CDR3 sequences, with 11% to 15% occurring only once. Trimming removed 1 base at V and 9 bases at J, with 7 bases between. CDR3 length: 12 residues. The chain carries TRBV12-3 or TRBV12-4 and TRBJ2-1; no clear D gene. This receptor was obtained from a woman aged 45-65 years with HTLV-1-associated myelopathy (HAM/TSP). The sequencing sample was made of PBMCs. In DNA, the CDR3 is TGTGCCAGCAGTTTAGGTTTGGCTGAGCAGTTCTTC. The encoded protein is CASSLGLAEQFF.